This T cell receptor (beta chain) was captured in a study of CD8 T cells in ankylosing spondylitis. The TCR beta libraries were generated through quantitative 5'-RACE incorporating molecular barcodes. From the 5' RACE reads, TCRdb called clonotypes with MiXCR, one entry per CDR3 protein. The sample holds 450,000 to 550,000 distinct CDR3 sequences, over 4% seen once. General study results and limits: Apparently characteristic of ankylosing spondylitis blood was a TCR beta motif (about 8 highly homologous variants). Clones tied to disease were said to be significantly enriched in matched ankylosing spondylitis synovial fluid. A subset of motif variants has previously been described in the synovial fluid and blood of reactive arthritis.

Deletions cut 1 base from V and 8 bases from J, with 6 bases between. There are 13 residues in the CDR3. The germline gives CDR1 MNHEY, CDR2 SMNVEV (reference sequence). The table lists this clonotype with many counts. Antigen specificity is unknown. The sample was blood, either unsorted or a sorted T cell fraction (not recorded which). The TCR sequence derives from a male donor with ankylosing spondylitis. This chain uses TRBV27 with TRBJ1-6, with unresolved D. CDR3 coding DNA: TGTGCCAGCAGTTTATTAGGAGATTCACCCCTCCACTTT. Residues: CASSLLGDSPLHF.